Listed here are 18 T cell receptor beta chains from one sample, sequenced in a study of post-analysis software for immune sequencing data. TCR beta cDNA libraries had unique molecular identifiers. Using its own MiXCR run on the PCR reads, TCRdb lists one record per CDR3 protein. Of about 680,000 distinct CDR3 sequences listed, roughly three fifths are singletons. These receptors are not linked to any known antigen. Findings and limits, study-wide: A handful of TRBV segments (TRBV5-6, TRBV5-1 and TRBV20-1 among them) occurred more frequently in patients than in controls.

Specimen: blood. These TCRs come from a girl aged 2 to 10 with multiple sclerosis.

The gene calls are TRBV29-1 and TRBJ1-1; D unclear. This CDR3 contains 12 residues. V was shortened by 4 bases and J by 0 bases, with 6 bases between the two germline ends. Germline assignment: CDR1 SQVTM and CDR2 ANQGSEA. CDR3 nucleotide sequence: TGCAGCGTTGCCCCTATGAACACTGAAGCTTTCTTT. This translates into CSVAPMNTEAFF.

This chain uses TRBV5-1 with TRBJ2-7; 10 nucleotides agree with TRBD2. The trim removed 1 base at V and 7 bases at J, leaving 14 bases unmatched. CDR1 and CDR2 (germline): SGHRS, YFSETQ. The CDR3 has 17 residues. The CDR3, as DNA: TGCGCCAGCAGCTTGCAGGAGCGGGGGGGCCGTGCAGGTGAGCAGTACTTC. Protein product: CASSLQERGGRAGEQYF. Supplemented by reference TRBV5-1 and TRBJ2-7, the full variable domain reads KAGVTQTPRYLIKTRGQQVTLSCSPISGHRSVSWYQQTPGQGLQFLFEYFSETQRNKGNFPGRFSGRQFSNSRSEMNVSTLELGDSALYLCASSLQERGGRAGEQYFGPGTRLTVT.

CDR3 DNA: TGTGCCACCAGCGGTAGCGGGGGGGCCACAGATACGCAGTATTTT. Translating gives CATSGSGGATDTQYF. The genes are TRBV15 and TRBJ2-3, with TRBD2 matching over 11 bases. CDR3 length equals 15 residues. Germline assignment: CDR1 LNHNV and CDR2 YYDKDF (reference sequence). V lost 5 bases, J lost 2 bases, and 3 bases stayed unmatched.

This clonotype was seen more than once but under ten times. The chain combines TRBV5-1 with TRBJ2-7, with TRBD2 matching 10 bases. Germline CDR1 and CDR2: SGHRS and YFSETQ. This CDR3 has 15 amino acids. The junction had 9 bases not matched to a gene; V was cut back by 7 bases and J by 2 bases. DNA for the CDR3: TGCGCCAGCCGGCTGCTAGCGGGGGTGACCTACGAGCAGTACTTC. Protein sequence: CASRLLAGVTYEQYF. The variable domain in full, completed from reference TRBV5-1 and TRBJ2-7, reads KAGVTQTPRYLIKTRGQQVTLSCSPISGHRSVSWYQQTPGQGLQFLFEYFSETQRNKGNFPGRFSGRQFSNSRSEMNVSTLELGDSALYLCASRLLAGVTYEQYFGPGTRLTVT.

The chain joins TRBV7-9 to TRBJ2-1; 9 bases agree with TRBD2. The CDR3 extends over 17 amino acids. V trimming: 2 bases; J trimming: 3 bases; junction bases outside the gene matches: 8. Germline values: CDR1 SEHNR, CDR2 FQNEAQ (reference sequence). In DNA, the CDR3 is TGTGCCAGCAGCTTAAAGGTAGCGGGAGACTTCTACAATGAGCAGTTCTTC. Protein sequence: CASSLKVAGDFYNEQFF.

The chain links TRBV3-1 to TRBJ2-3; D is unclear. The V gene lost 2 bases and the J gene lost 4 bases, with 4 bases spanning the gap. The CDR3 length is 12 residues. Per the germline V gene, CDR1 is LGHDT and CDR2 is YNNKEL (reference sequence). CDR3 bases: TGTGCCAGCAGCCAACGAGCAGATACGCAGTATTTT. This sequence encodes CASSQRADTQYF.

V is TRBV25-1 and J is TRBJ2-5, with D unclear. This CDR3 contains 14 residues. V was clipped by 1 base and J by 4 bases, with 10 bases between them. Germline loops: CDR1 MGHDK, CDR2 SYGVNS. The CDR3 loop is CASSEWKTAETQYF. DNA of the CDR3: TGTGCCAGCAGTGAATGGAAAACAGCAGAGACCCAGTACTTC. Together with reference TRBV25-1 and TRBJ2-5, the CDR3 gives the full variable domain: EADIYQTPRYLVIGTGKKITLECSQTMGHDKMYWYQQDPGMELHLIHYSYGVNSTEKGDLSSESTVSRIRTEHFPLTLESARPSHTSQYLCASSEWKTAETQYFGPGTRLLVL.

This chain links TRBV12-3 or TRBV12-4 with TRBJ2-3; 10 positions agree with TRBD2. The J segment lost 2 bases and the V segment lost 8 bases, leaving 19 bases of the junction unmatched. This CDR3 region has 19 residues. The CDR3 loop reads CASGGSGLASHGNTDTQYF. The DNA of the CDR3 is TGTGCCAGCGGTGGGTCGGGACTAGCGAGTCATGGTAACACAGATACGCAGTATTTT.

This sequence joins TRBV9 and TRBJ2-3, with 7 bases identical to TRBD1. This CDR3 contains 15 residues. Germline loops: CDR1 SGDLS, CDR2 YYNGEE. After removal of 3 bases from V and 4 bases from J, the junction contained 8 bases not matched to a gene. Here the CDR3 DNA reads TGTGCCAGCAGCGACAGGGGAAGAAGTGCAGATACGCAGTATTTT. Translating it yields CASSDRGRSADTQYF.

The V and J genes are TRBV11-2 and TRBJ2-3; D gene ambiguous. Germline V CDR1 and CDR2: SGHAT, FQNNGV. V gave up 5 bases and J gave up 3 bases, with 6 bases separating them. The CDR3 is 12 amino acids. This CDR3 is CASSRFTDTQYF. The DNA of the CDR3 is TGTGCCAGCAGCCGCTTTACAGATACGCAGTATTTT. Based on the CDR3 plus reference TRBV11-2 and TRBJ2-3, the full variable domain is EAGVAQSPRYKIIEKRQSVAFWCNPISGHATLYWYQQILGQGPKLLIQFQNNGVVDDSQLPKDRFSAERLKGVDSTLKIQPAKLEDSAVYLCASSRFTDTQYFGPGTRLTVL.

V is TRBV7-2 and J is TRBJ2-5; 14 bases match TRBD2. Germline V gene sequence: CDR1 SGHTA, CDR2 FQGNSA. This CDR3 region has 16 residues. V shed 4 bases, J shed 3 bases, and the junction held 4 bases outside the gene matches. CDR3 in amino acids: CASSSQGLAGEETQYF. The DNA of the CDR3 is TGTGCCAGCAGCTCCCAGGGACTAGCGGGGGAAGAGACCCAGTACTTC.

V is TRBV20-1 and J is TRBJ2-1, with 11 positions matching TRBD2. The germline CDR1 and CDR2 sequences are DFQATT and SNEGSKA (reference sequence). V was clipped by 6 bases and J by 3 bases; unmatched bases: 16. The CDR3 sequence is 18 residues long. CDR3 sequence: CSALDRSLLAGVYNEQFF. CDR3 nucleotides: TGCAGTGCCCTTGATAGATCCTTACTAGCGGGAGTCTACAATGAGCAGTTCTTC.

The chain recombines TRBV20-1 with TRBJ2-5, with D possibly TRBD1 on 6 matching bases. The J call is in doubt because the DNA end fits TRBJ2-1 better. The CDR3 spans 14 residues. The germline V gene encodes CDR1 DFQATT and CDR2 SNEGSKA (reference sequence). CDR3 in DNA: TGCAGTGCTAGAGGACAGGATCGGCAAGAGACCCAGTTCTTC. This translates into CSARGQDRQETQFF.

The chain links TRBV27 to TRBJ1-6; TRBD1 matches 9 bases. Germline CDR1 reads MNHEY; CDR2 reads SMNVEV (reference sequence). The V gene end was trimmed by 3 bases and the J gene end by 7 bases; junction bases not matched to a gene: 1. This CDR3 spans 14 amino acids. CDR3 nucleotides: TGTGCCAGCAGTTTCGGGACAGGGAATTCACCCCTCCACTTT. It encodes CASSFGTGNSPLHF.

This clonotype has a single count. The V and J genes are TRBV7-2 and TRBJ1-2; D might be TRBD1 (5 bases). The ends were cut back, 1 base at V and 2 bases at J, with 11 bases in the middle. Germline-derived CDR1 and CDR2 are SGHTA and FQGNSA. CDR3 length: 15 residues. The CDR3 nucleotides read TGTGCCAGCAGCTTAGATTTGGGGGTGAACTATGGCTACACCTTC. This codes for CASSLDLGVNYGYTF.

This chain joins TRBV5-1 and TRBJ1-6; no clear D. Looked up from germline, CDR1 is SGHRS and CDR2 is YFSETQ. The germline V and J ends were trimmed by 2 bases and 8 bases, with 11 bases remaining between them. The CDR3 runs to 14 residues. CDR3 DNA: TGCGCCAGCAGCTTAAACTTTCGGGATTCACCCCTCCACTTT. Its translation is CASSLNFRDSPLHF.

A few counts support this clonotype. V is TRBV9 and J is TRBJ2-7; no firm D call. The V and J ends lost 0 bases and 4 bases respectively, with 11 bases between them. Germline-derived CDR1 and CDR2 are SGDLS and YYNGEE. The CDR3 runs to 14 residues. CDR3 residues: CASSVAGPQYEQYF. The CDR3 DNA follows: TGTGCCAGCAGCGTAGCCGGGCCTCAGTACGAGCAGTACTTC.

This chain connects TRBV12-3 or TRBV12-4 to TRBJ2-3; D is perhaps TRBD1 or TRBD2 (6 bases each). V dropped 7 bases and J dropped 4 bases, with 15 bases sitting between them. The CDR3 has 14 residues. Here the CDR3 reads CASKGGRSADTQYF. DNA of the CDR3: TGTGCCAGCAAGGGGGGAAGGTCGGCAGATACGCAGTATTTT.